Listed here is a single T cell receptor (beta chain). There is no known antigen for this receptor. An end of the junction does not agree with germline; a read error may underlie this. The listed sequencing device is Illumina HiSeq 1500. TCRdb reprocessing: public reads trimmed at Q25 with fastp, clones called with MiXCR, in-frame beta chains kept. Duplicate CDR3 protein sequences are folded into a single record with the most common DNA and genes. For this sample the table gives 400,000 or so distinct CDR3 sequences, of which approximately 32% were detected only once. The ten most abundant clones make up around 15% of the sample. The sample belongs to a study of T cell repertoires in cytomegalovirus infection (dated by TCRdb to between 2019 and 2020). Background on the whole study: Because public TCR beta signatures pointed to carriage of CMV infection together with the matching HLA type, the HLA type of each donor mattered for the analysis.

The CDR3 starts with the cysteine, ends with the phenylalanine, and has 17 residues. Left in the record is the CDR3 DNA by itself, 51 bases read in frame from the first base. Broad study findings and their caveats: The ex vivo response was dominated by HLA-C-restricted CMV-specific TCR beta clonotypes, and the single most frequent clonotype in two of eight donors was supplied by these HLA-C-restricted clonotypes. In both this cohort and an independent cohort of a few hundred donors, the cumulative frequency of public TCR beta family members distinguished carriers of CMV infection plus the relevant HLA type.

The sample comprised PBMCs. This chain joins TRBV12-3 or TRBV12-4 to TRBJ1-1; a tentative D call is TRBD1 (5 bases match). The clonotype originates from a human donor in good health (CMV status not recorded). Some clones in this sample may be carry-over from other donors' samples. The nucleotide sequence is given as TGTGCCAGCAGTTTAGGGGTTAAGGGGCGAGTGAGCACTGCAGCTTTCTTT. The translation is CASSLGVKGRVSTAAFF.